Below, one TCR beta chain is given with its context. The CDR3 spans 16 residues. Trimming left V 2 bases short and J 8 bases short, with 19 bases between. Germline V gene data show CDR1 as MNHNS and CDR2 as SASEGT. This sample was taken from a study of blood T cell repertoires in COVID-19. The data were produced by immunoSEQ multiplex PCR, yet TCRdb's version contains in-frame clones alone and is incomplete. This repertoire shows around 150,000 clones, around four fifths found once; its top ten account for under 13%. The specimen was peripheral blood. The rearrangement joins TRBV6-1 to TRBJ2-1, with a tentative D call TRBD1 (5 bases). The sequence came from a human donor in a cohort sampled during active COVID-19. The DNA for the CDR3 is TGTGCCAGCAGTGAAACCGGGCCCCAGTGGGGCTATGAGCAGTTCTTC. It encodes CASSETGPQWGYEQFF.